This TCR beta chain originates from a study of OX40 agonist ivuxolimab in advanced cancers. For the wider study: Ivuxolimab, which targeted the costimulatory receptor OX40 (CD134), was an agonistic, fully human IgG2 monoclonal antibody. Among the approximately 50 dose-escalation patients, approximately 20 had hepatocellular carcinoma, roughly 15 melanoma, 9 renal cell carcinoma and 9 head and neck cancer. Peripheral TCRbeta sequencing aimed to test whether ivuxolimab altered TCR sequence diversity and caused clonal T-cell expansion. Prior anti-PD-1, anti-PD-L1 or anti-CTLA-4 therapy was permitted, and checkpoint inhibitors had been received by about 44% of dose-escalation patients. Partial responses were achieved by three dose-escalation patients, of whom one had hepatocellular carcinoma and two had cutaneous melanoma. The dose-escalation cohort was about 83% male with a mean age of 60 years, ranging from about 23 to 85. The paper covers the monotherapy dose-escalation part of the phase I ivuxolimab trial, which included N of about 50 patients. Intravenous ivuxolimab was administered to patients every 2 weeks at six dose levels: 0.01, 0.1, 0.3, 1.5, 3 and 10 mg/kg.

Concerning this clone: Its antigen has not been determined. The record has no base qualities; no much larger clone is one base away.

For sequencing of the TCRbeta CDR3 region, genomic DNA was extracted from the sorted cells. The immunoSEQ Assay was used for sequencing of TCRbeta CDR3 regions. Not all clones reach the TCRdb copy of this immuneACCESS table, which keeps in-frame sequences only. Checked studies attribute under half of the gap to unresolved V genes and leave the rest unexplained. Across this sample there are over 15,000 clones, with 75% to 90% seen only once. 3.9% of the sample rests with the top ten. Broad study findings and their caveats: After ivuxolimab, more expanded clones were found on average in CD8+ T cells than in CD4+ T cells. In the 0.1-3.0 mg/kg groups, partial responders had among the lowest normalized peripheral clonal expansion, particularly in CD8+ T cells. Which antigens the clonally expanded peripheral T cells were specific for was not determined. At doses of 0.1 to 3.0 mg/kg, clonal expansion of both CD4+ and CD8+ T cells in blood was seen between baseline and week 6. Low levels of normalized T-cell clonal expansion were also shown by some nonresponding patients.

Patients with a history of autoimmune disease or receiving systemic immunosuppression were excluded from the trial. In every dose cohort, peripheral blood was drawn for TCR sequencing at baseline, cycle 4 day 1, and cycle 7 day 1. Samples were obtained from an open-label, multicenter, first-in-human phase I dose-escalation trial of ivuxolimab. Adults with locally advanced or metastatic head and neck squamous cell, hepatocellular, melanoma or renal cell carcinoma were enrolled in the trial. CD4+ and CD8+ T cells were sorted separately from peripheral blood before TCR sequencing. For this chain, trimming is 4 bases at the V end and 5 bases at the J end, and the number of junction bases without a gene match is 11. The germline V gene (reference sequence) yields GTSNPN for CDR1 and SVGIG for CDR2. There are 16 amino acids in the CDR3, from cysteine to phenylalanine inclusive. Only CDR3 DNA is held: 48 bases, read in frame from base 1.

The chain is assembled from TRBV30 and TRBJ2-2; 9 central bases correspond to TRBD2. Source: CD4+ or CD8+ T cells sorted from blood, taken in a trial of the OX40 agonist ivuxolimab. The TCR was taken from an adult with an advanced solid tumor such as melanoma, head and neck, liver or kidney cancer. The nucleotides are TGTGCCTGGAATCCCATAGCGGGAGTGAATACCGGGGAGCTGTTTTTT. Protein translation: CAWNPIAGVNTGELFF.